Presented here are 9 T cell receptor beta chains from one specimen sequenced in a study of blood T cell repertoires in COVID-19. Sequencing used immunoSEQ multiplex PCR; TCRdb keeps in-frame clones, though not all of them. The table has 100,000 to 150,000 clones, approximately 85% seen once. Sequences were obtained from peripheral blood. These receptors were taken from a man aged 30 to 45 with COVID-19, enrolled during active disease.

The V and J genes are TRBV23-1 and TRBJ1-4; 11 bases line up with TRBD1. TRBV23-1 qualifies as an ORF whose function is uncertain. The junction had 12 bases not matched to a gene; V was cut back by 6 bases and J by 6 bases. The CDR3 contains 17 residues. CDR3 loop: CASRPSRTGGAYEKLFF. Here the CDR3 DNA reads TGCGCCAGCAGGCCTTCTAGGACAGGGGGCGCCTATGAAAAACTGTTTTTT.

The V gene is TRBV4-1, the J gene TRBJ1-1, with 10 bases aligning to TRBD1. The length of the CDR3 is 15 residues. V was clipped by 3 bases and J by 6 bases; unmatched bases: 7. Per the germline V gene, CDR1 is MGHRA and CDR2 is YSYEKL. The CDR3 sequence is CASSQFRDRGAEAFF. CDR3 in DNA: TGCGCCAGCAGCCAGTTTCGGGACAGGGGAGCTGAAGCTTTCTTT.

The J gene is TRBJ2-3, the V gene TRBV30; D uncertain. Trimming removed 2 bases at V and 0 bases at J, with 9 bases between. This CDR3 region has 14 residues. From germline, CDR1 is GTSNPN and CDR2 SVGIG (reference sequence). As DNA, the CDR3 is TGTGCCTGGAGTCAGTCCGGGAGCACAGATACGCAGTATTTT. It is translated as CAWSQSGSTDTQYF.

The sample holds a few counts of this clone. V is TRBV14 and J is TRBJ2-6; the match to TRBD1 covers 7 bases. The CDR3 consists of 16 residues. With V trimmed by 5 bases and J by 5 bases, 9 bases remained unmatched. Germline loops: CDR1 SGHDN, CDR2 FVKESK. In DNA form, the CDR3 reads TGTGCCAGCAGCTATGACCGACAGGGTCGGGCCAACGTCCTGACTTTC. This sequence encodes CASSYDRQGRANVLTF.

J is TRBJ2-7 and V is TRBV10-3, with 9 bases aligning to TRBD1. CDR3 length equals 16 residues. J was trimmed by 2 bases and V by 3 bases; bases with no gene match: 8. Germline CDR1 and CDR2: ENHRY and SYGVKD. This CDR3 is CAISDPPTGGAYEQYF. As DNA, the CDR3 is TGTGCCATCAGTGACCCACCGACAGGGGGGGCCTACGAGCAGTACTTC.

The gene calls are TRBV11-2 and TRBJ2-7; 12 nucleotides line up with TRBD2. CDR3 length: 17 amino acids. Germline V CDR1 and CDR2: SGHAT, FQNNGV. Losses at the gene ends were 1 base for V and 6 bases for J; bases not matched to a gene: 10. The DNA of the CDR3 is TGTGCCAGCAGCTTAGTTGGACTAGCGGGAACCTCTGGCGAGCAGTACTTC. Its protein is CASSLVGLAGTSGEQYF.

The V gene is TRBV19, the J gene TRBJ2-7; maybe TRBD1 (6 bases). This CDR3 comprises 14 residues. CDR1 and CDR2 (germline): LNHDA, SQIVND (reference sequence). V was shortened by 3 bases and J by 0 bases, with 9 bases between the two germline ends. CDR3 sequence (DNA): TGTGCCAGTAGTATTACAGGGAGCTCCTACGAGCAGTACTTC. Protein sequence: CASSITGSSYEQYF.

V is TRBV4-2 and J is TRBJ1-6, with a possible D match to TRBD1 (5 bases). The CDR3 has 15 residues. The V and J ends lost 4 bases and 7 bases respectively, with 14 bases between them. CDR1 and CDR2 (germline): LGHNA, YNFKEQ. The CDR3 here is CASSPWVSGNSPLHF. The CDR3 DNA follows: TGTGCCAGCAGCCCCTGGGTCTCAGGGAATTCACCCCTCCACTTT.

The V call is TRBV28, the J call TRBJ1-5; D is uncertain. The CDR3 loop spans 13 amino acids. Germline CDR1 is MDHEN and CDR2 is SYDVKM. V lost 7 bases and J lost 5, with 12 bases in between. The CDR3 DNA sequence: TGTGCCAGCACTTGGGAGATAGATCAGCCCCAGCATTTT. Translated, it gives CASTWEIDQPQHF.